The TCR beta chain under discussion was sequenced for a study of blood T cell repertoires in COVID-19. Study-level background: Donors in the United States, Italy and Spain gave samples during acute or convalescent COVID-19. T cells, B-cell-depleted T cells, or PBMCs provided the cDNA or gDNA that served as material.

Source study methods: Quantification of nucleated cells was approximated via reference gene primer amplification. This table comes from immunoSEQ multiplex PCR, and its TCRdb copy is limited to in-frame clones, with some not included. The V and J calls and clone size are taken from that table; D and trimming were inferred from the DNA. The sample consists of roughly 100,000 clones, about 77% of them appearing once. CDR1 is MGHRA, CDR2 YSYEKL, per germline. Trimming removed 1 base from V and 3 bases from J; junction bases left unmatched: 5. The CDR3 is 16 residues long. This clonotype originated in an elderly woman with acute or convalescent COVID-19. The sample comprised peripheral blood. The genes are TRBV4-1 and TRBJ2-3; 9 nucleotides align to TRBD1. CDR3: CASSQVNDRGTDTQYF. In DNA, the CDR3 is TGCGCCAGCAGCCAAGTAAACGACAGGGGGACAGATACGCAGTATTTT.